These T cell receptor beta chains were read from a single sample in a study of CD8+ T cells in alopecia areata. Only in-frame clones appear in the TCRdb table, and some are missing; sequencing was by immunoSEQ multiplex PCR. Of 200,000 to 250,000 clones in the sample, more than 45% are singletons; the top ten hold around 1.5%. This specimen consisted of CD4+ T cells sorted from blood, obtained at week 4, from a patient treated with tofacitinib. The receptors come from a human donor with alopecia areata. Each CDR3 is given with its conserved first and last residue. A D gene is named only where the DNA matches it firmly. Clone sizes are given selectively: once, few, many, or a class where the clone is expanded.

clone_size	v_call	d_call	j_call	cdr3_nt	cdr3_aa
.	TRBV29-1	.	TRBJ2-7	TGCAGCGTGGACACGAACTACGAGCAGTACTTC	CSVDTNYEQYF
.	TRBV19	.	TRBJ1-5	TGTGCCAGTAGTACTCACCAATCTTCAGGGGAGAATCAGCCCCAGCATTTT	CASSTHQSSGENQPQHF
.	TRBV29-1	TRBD1	TRBJ1-1	TGCAGCGTAGAGGGACAGCGTAACACTGAAGCTTTCTTT	CSVEGQRNTEAFF
.	TRBV7-9	.	TRBJ2-1	TGTGCCAGCAGCCGAAACAATGAGCAGTTCTTC	CASSRNNEQFF
.	TRBV29-1	.	TRBJ2-1	TGCAGCGTTGAAGAAGGTGTCGTCCGGACCGACAATGAGCAGTTCTTC	CSVEEGVVRTDNEQFF
.	TRBV29-1	.	TRBJ1-1	TGCAGCGTCATCCGACCCATGAACACTGAAGCTTTCTTT	CSVIRPMNTEAFF
.	TRBV9	.	TRBJ2-1	TGTGCCAGCAGCGTAGAAGGGTTTAGTGAGCAGTTCTTC	CASSVEGFSEQFF
.	TRBV5-4	TRBD1	TRBJ1-4	TGTGCCAGCAGCGCCGCCGGGACAGGGGCTACTAATGAAAAACTGTTTTTT	CASSAAGTGATNEKLFF
many	TRBV29-1	.	TRBJ2-1	TGCAGCGCTAAACAGGGTTCCAATGAGCAGTTCTTC	CSAKQGSNEQFF
.	TRBV15	.	TRBJ2-5	TGTGCCACCAGCAGAGACGGGTGGGAGACCCAGTACTTC	CATSRDGWETQYF
.	TRBV20-1	.	TRBJ2-1	TGCAGTGCTAGGAGTATCAATGAGCAGTTCTTC	CSARSINEQFF
.	TRBV11-2	.	TRBJ2-5	TGTGCCAGCAGCTTAGATCTCGAAGAGACCCAGTACTTC	CASSLDLEETQYF
.	TRBV15	.	TRBJ2-3	TGTGCCACCAGCACCCAGGGGGGGACGCAGTATTTT	CATSTQGGTQYF
.	TRBV5-1	TRBD1	TRBJ1-1	TGCGCCAGCAGCTTGAGCCCGGACAGGGAAGATGAAGCTTTCTTT	CASSLSPDREDEAFF
few	TRBV14	TRBD1	TRBJ2-1	TGTGCCAGCAGCCCTAACAGGGGGCTTTACAATGAGCAGTTCTTC	CASSPNRGLYNEQFF
.	TRBV14	.	TRBJ1-2	TGTGCCAGCAGCCAAGGTGGGCATCATTGGTATGGCTACACCTTC	CASSQGGHHWYGYTF
few	TRBV29-1	TRBD2	TRBJ2-5	TGCAGCGTTGCCCTAGCGGGGTGGGAGACCCAGTACTTC	CSVALAGWETQYF
.	TRBV29-1	.	TRBJ1-2	TGCAGCCCACCGGGGGCGGGGAGCGGCTACACCTTC	CSPPGAGSGYTF
.	TRBV25-1	.	TRBJ1-2	TGTGCCAGCAGTGAATATCGGGGTGGCTACACCTTC	CASSEYRGGYTF
few	TRBV19	TRBD2	TRBJ2-3	TGTGCCAGTAGTATGGGACTAGCGCCAGATACGCAGTATTTT	CASSMGLAPDTQYF
.	TRBV9	.	TRBJ2-7	TGTGCCAGCAGCGTAGCGGGAGCAACACACTCCTACGAGCAGTACTTC	CASSVAGATHSYEQYF
.	TRBV7-3	.	TRBJ2-1	TGTGCCAGCAGCCGAGACAGATTGAGCTCCTACAATGAGCAGTTCTTC	CASSRDRLSSYNEQFF
.	TRBV29-1	.	TRBJ1-4	TGCAGCGTTGGGGGCCAGGGTACTGAAAAACTGTTTTTT	CSVGGQGTEKLFF
few	TRBV29-1	.	TRBJ1-2	TGCAGCGCCGACCCCTCCGGGCATGGCTACACCTTC	CSADPSGHGYTF
.	TRBV4-3	.	TRBJ2-7	TGCGCCAGCAGCCAAGATTGGGTTCAGAGCTACGAGCAGTACTTC	CASSQDWVQSYEQYF
.	TRBV5-1	.	TRBJ2-1	TGCGCCAGCAGCGGACGCTGGCGGGAGCAGTTCTTC	CASSGRWREQFF
few	TRBV7-6	.	TRBJ1-6	TGTGCCAGCAGCTTAGCGCAGACGGGGAATTCACCCCTCCACTTT	CASSLAQTGNSPLHF
few	TRBV7-2	.	TRBJ1-6	TGTGCCAGCAGCTTCGAGGTCTATAATTCACCCCTCCACTTT	CASSFEVYNSPLHF
once	TRBV9	TRBD1	TRBJ1-2	TGTGCCAGCAGCGTATCCGGGACAGGGGCCGGGAACTATGGCTACACCTTC	CASSVSGTGAGNYGYTF
.	TRBV10-3	.	TRBJ2-5	TGTGCCATCAGTGAGTTTGGGGAGACCCAGTACTTC	CAISEFGETQYF
.	TRBV6-6	TRBD2	TRBJ2-1	TGTGCCAGCAGCCGGACTAGCGGGGGATCGGGTGAGCAGTTCTTC	CASSRTSGGSGEQFF
.	TRBV20-1	.	TRBJ2-7	TGCAGTGCCGGGACATCCGACGAGCAGTACTTC	CSAGTSDEQYF
.	TRBV25-1	.	TRBJ1-2	TGTGCCAGCAGTCTTCCGGCAGGTCAAGGCTACACCTTC	CASSLPAGQGYTF
.	TRBV30	TRBD1	TRBJ1-4	TGTGCCTGGAGCGATAACCAGGGGGCTAATGAAAAACTGTTTTTT	CAWSDNQGANEKLFF
.	TRBV30	TRBD1	TRBJ2-3	TGTGCCTGGAGGACAGGGACGAGCACAGATACGCAGTATTTT	CAWRTGTSTDTQYF
.	TRBV7-3	.	TRBJ1-1	TGTGCCAGCAGCTTGGGGATGAACACTGAAGCTTTCTTT	CASSLGMNTEAFF
.	TRBV5-1	.	TRBJ2-7	TGCGCCAGCAGCTTGGATGAGGGGGGGCCGGTCGAGCAGTACTTC	CASSLDEGGPVEQYF
few	TRBV7-9	TRBD1	TRBJ1-1	TGTGCCAGCAGCTTAAGAGGACAGGTGGCTTTCTTT	CASSLRGQVAFF
few	TRBV29-1	TRBD1	TRBJ1-2	TGCAGCGTGGGGACAGGGGCGGACTATGGCTACACCTTC	CSVGTGADYGYTF
.	TRBV25-1	TRBD2	TRBJ2-3	TGTGCCAGCAGTAGCGGGGGGCGCGCAGATACGCAGTATTTT	CASSSGGRADTQYF